These T cell receptor beta chains were read from a single sample in a study of cytomegalovirus exposure and HLA in healthy donors. Only in-frame clones appear in the TCRdb table, and some are missing; sequencing was by immunoSEQ multiplex PCR. Among about 140,000 clones listed, almost 80% were seen once. Source material: PBMCs. The origin of the receptors is a young man in good health and CMV-seronegative. CDR3s include the opening cysteine and the closing phenylalanine or tryptophan. D genes are given only for firm matches. A row's size may be missing; if present it is once, few, many or a size class.

v_call,j_call,clone_size,d_call,cdr3_nt,cdr3_aa
TRBV6-5,TRBJ1-5,NA,NA,TGTGCCAGCAGTTACAGCAGGTTCGGTCAGCCCCAGCATTTT,CASSYSRFGQPQHF
TRBV5-1,TRBJ2-5,NA,NA,TGCGCCAGCAGCTTGGGAGGGGGAGAGGAGACCCAGTACTTC,CASSLGGGEETQYF
TRBV5-6,TRBJ1-2,NA,NA,TGTGCCAGCAGCTCGCCTGTGCGGTATGGCTACACCTTC,CASSSPVRYGYTF
TRBV9,TRBJ1-2,NA,TRBD1,TGTGCCAGCAGCGTCGATCCGGACAGGGAGGTTGGCTACACCTTC,CASSVDPDREVGYTF
TRBV7-9,TRBJ2-5,NA,NA,TGTGCCAGCAGCTTAGCGGTAGATAGTACAGAGACCCAGTACTTC,CASSLAVDSTETQYF
TRBV5-1,TRBJ1-1,NA,TRBD1,TGCGCCAGCAGCTTGAAAACCGTTACGGGTCACGGGACAGCGAACACTGAAGCTTTCTTT,CASSLKTVTGHGTANTEAFF
TRBV6-1,TRBJ2-5,NA,NA,TGTGCCAGCAGCAGGGGAGAGACCCAGTACTTC,CASSRGETQYF
TRBV7-3,TRBJ2-3,NA,TRBD2,TGTGCCAGCAGCTCATACACTAGCGGGGGGGCAGATACGCAGTATTTT,CASSSYTSGGADTQYF
TRBV7-9,TRBJ1-6,NA,NA,TGTTCCAGCAGCTTATATGTCGGTGGGCAGCAATATAATTCACCCCTCCACTTT,CSSSLYVGGQQYNSPLHF
TRBV13,TRBJ1-2,once,NA,TGTGCCAGCAGCTTAAGGGAGAGCTACACCTTC,CASSLRESYTF
TRBV19,TRBJ1-1,NA,NA,TGTGCCAGTAGTGTTAGGCGACAGAGTAAGATGAACACTGAAGCTTTCTTT,CASSVRRQSKMNTEAFF
TRBV7-2,TRBJ2-3,NA,TRBD2,TGTGCCAGCAGACCCGGCGGGGGGGCTGCAGATACGCAGTATTTT,CASRPGGGAADTQYF
TRBV12-5,TRBJ2-5,NA,NA,TGTGCTAGTGGTTTGGTACTTCTCCTCGCACCACGGGAGGAGACCCAGTACTTC,CASGLVLLLAPREETQYF
TRBV10-3,TRBJ2-7,NA,NA,TGTGCCATCAGTGAGAGAACAGCCCTTATGGACGAGCAGTACTTC,CAISERTALMDEQYF
TRBV7-9,TRBJ2-7,NA,NA,TGTGCCAGCAGCTCCTACACAGGCTCGATGTACGAGCAGTACTTC,CASSSYTGSMYEQYF
TRBV4-2,TRBJ2-7,NA,TRBD1,TGTGCCAGCAGCCTAGGAACAGGGGGCTTCTACGAGCAGTACTTC,CASSLGTGGFYEQYF
TRBV5-1,TRBJ1-5,NA,NA,NA,CASSFGEGNQPQHF
TRBV4-3,TRBJ2-6,NA,NA,TGCGCCAGCAGCCGAACGGAGGGTTCTGGGGCCAACGTCCTGACTTTC,CASSRTEGSGANVLTF
TRBV4-2,TRBJ2-7,NA,NA,TGTGCCAGCAGCCCCCCCGGGACAACAACCTACGAGCAGTACTTC,CASSPPGTTTYEQYF
TRBV25-1,TRBJ1-2,NA,NA,TGTGCCAGCAAGGGAGTAGGAGGCTACACCTTC,CASKGVGGYTF
TRBV6-5,TRBJ1-1,once,NA,TGTGCCACAGTTATCCGCACTGAAGCTTTCTTT,CATVIRTEAFF
TRBV4-3,TRBJ1-3,NA,TRBD1,TGCGCCAGCAGCCACGGACAGGGGGCCGGAAACACCATATATTTT,CASSHGQGAGNTIYF
TRBV30,TRBJ1-6,NA,TRBD1,TGTGTCTGGGGACAGGGAAGTAATTCACCCCTCCACTTT,CVWGQGSNSPLHF
TRBV7-8,TRBJ1-5,NA,TRBD1,TGTGCCAGCATCAAGGACAGGGGCAATCAGCCCCAGCATTTT,CASIKDRGNQPQHF
TRBV18,TRBJ1-1,NA,TRBD1,TGTGCCAGCTCACCGGGACAGCGAAAGAATTCTGAAGCTTTCTTT,CASSPGQRKNSEAFF
TRBV5-5,TRBJ1-1,NA,NA,TGTGCCAGCAGCTTGGGTCCCAGGGTCCAGAACACTGAAGCTTTCTTT,CASSLGPRVQNTEAFF
TRBV2,TRBJ2-5,NA,TRBD2,TGTGCCAGCAAAGGGGAGGGAGAGACCCAGTACTTC,CASKGEGETQYF
TRBV19,TRBJ1-6,NA,NA,TGTGCCAGTAGTCTCCACAGGGACTCCTATAATTCACCCCTCCACTTT,CASSLHRDSYNSPLHF
TRBV18,TRBJ1-5,NA,TRBD1,TGTGCCAGCTCACCAACAGGGGGCAATCAGCCCCAGCATTTT,CASSPTGGNQPQHF
TRBV4-3,TRBJ2-7,NA,NA,TGCGCCAGCAGCCAAGATAGAGGGTTCTACGAGCAGTACTTC,CASSQDRGFYEQYF
TRBV7-9,TRBJ1-4,NA,NA,TGTGCCAGCTCTGGGAGGGTTTGGGTTCATGAAAAACTGTTTTTT,CASSGRVWVHEKLFF
TRBV2,TRBJ2-3,NA,NA,TGTGCCAGCAGTGAATTGGGGCTCCGAGATACGCAGTATTTT,CASSELGLRDTQYF
TRBV19,TRBJ1-1,NA,TRBD1,TGTGCCAGTAGTAGAGACAGGGGGCCGATGAACACTGAAGCTTTCTTT,CASSRDRGPMNTEAFF
TRBV6-5,TRBJ1-1,NA,NA,TGTGCCATACACCCCTTGGGAGGGAACACTGAAGCTTTCTTT,CAIHPLGGNTEAFF
TRBV4-2,TRBJ2-1,NA,NA,TGTGCCAGCAGCGGCTGGGAGAGAAGCTCCTACAATGAGCAGTTCTTC,CASSGWERSSYNEQFF
TRBV30,TRBJ2-3,NA,NA,TGTGCCTGGAGTGTAATATCAGGCACAGATACGCAGTATTTT,CAWSVISGTDTQYF
TRBV6-8,TRBJ2-7,NA,TRBD1,TGTGCCAGCAGACCGAGACGAGGACAGGGGTACAATCGTAGGTCCTACGAGCAGTACTTC,CASRPRRGQGYNRRSYEQYF
TRBV19,TRBJ1-6,NA,NA,TGTGCCAGTAGTATTAGGGGTTCACCCCTCCACTTT,CASSIRGSPLHF
TRBV6-5,TRBJ1-2,once,NA,TGTGCCAGCAAATCGGAGGGGACGTATGGCTACACCTTC,CASKSEGTYGYTF
TRBV15,TRBJ2-7,NA,NA,TGTGCCACCAGCAGAGCCGTGGGTCTAACTGGACAAACCTACGAGCAGTACTTC,CATSRAVGLTGQTYEQYF
TRBV6-5,TRBJ2-7,NA,TRBD2,TGTGCCAGCATGCGACTAAGCGGGAGTGATTACGAGCAGTACTTC,CASMRLSGSDYEQYF
TRBV7-2,TRBJ1-2,NA,NA,TGTGCCAGCAGCTTAGAGTCCCAGGGGCACTATGGCTACACCTTC,CASSLESQGHYGYTF